The rows below give T cell receptor beta chains drawn from one sample of a study of regulatory T cells in long-lasting Graves disease. Using its own MiXCR run on the multiplex PCR reads, TCRdb lists one record per CDR3 protein. The table has about 470,000 distinct CDR3 sequences, about 15% seen once. These same records also appear under a second study, on T cells in Graves' hyperthyroidism and ophthalmopathy.

The source material was peripheral blood mononuclear cells (PBMCs), sampled at new diagnosis, from a patient treated with antithyroid drugs. The receptor set was obtained from a woman in her thirties with Graves disease. The CDR3 runs from the conserved cysteine through the conserved F or W. A D gene is named only where the DNA matches it firmly. Expanded clones are given a class, and other clones once, few, many or no size at all.

- 15 TRBJ2-7 many TRBV2 TGTGCCAGCAGTGATATTCTAAGGGTACCCTACGAGCAGTACTTC CASSDILRVPYEQYF
- 12 TRBJ2-1 many TRBV11-1 TGTGCCAGCAGCTTAGGAAGAATCGAGCAGTTCTTC CASSLGRIEQFF
- 15 TRBJ1-6 many TRBV6-1 TGTGCCAGCACCGGTGGTGGGGCCGGGGAGTCACCCCTCCACTTT CASTGGGAGESPLHF
- 14 TRBJ2-5 - TRBV6-2/TRBV6-3 TGTGCCAGCAGTTACGCCGACCCTACCTCAACCCAGTACTTC CASSYADPTSTQYF
TRBD1 13 TRBJ1-1 many TRBV20-1 TGCAGTGCTACCGACAGGGGGGACACTGAAGCTTTCTTT CSATDRGDTEAFF
- 14 TRBJ2-3 - TRBV15 TGTGCCACCAGCAGACAAGGCGCCCCAGATACGCAGTATTTT CATSRQGAPDTQYF
- 15 TRBJ2-2 - TRBV6-1 TGTGCCAGCAGCAACCCCAGGGGTGTCACCGGGGAGCTGTTTTTT CASSNPRGVTGELFF
TRBD2 15 TRBJ2-1 many TRBV6-2/TRBV6-3 TGTGCCAGCAGCTTTGGGACTAGCGGGAGGGCTGGTCAGTTCTTC CASSFGTSGRAGQFF
TRBD1 12 TRBJ2-5 many TRBV29-1 TGCAGCAGGACAGGGGTAGCAGAGACCCAGTACTTC CSRTGVAETQYF
TRBD1 15 TRBJ1-5 - TRBV6-5 TGTGCCAGCAGTTCCGGACAGGCCTTCAATCAGCCCCAGCATTTT CASSSGQAFNQPQHF
- 14 TRBJ2-7 many TRBV20-1 TGCAGTGCTAGGGTGCCGGGACTCACCTACGAGCAGTACTTC CSARVPGLTYEQYF
TRBD2 16 TRBJ2-1 many TRBV30 TGTGCCTTGGACGCTAGCGGGAAGGAGACCTACAATGAGCAGTTCTTC CALDASGKETYNEQFF
- 16 TRBJ1-1 few TRBV7-9 TGTGCCAGCAGCCCGCCACTAGGGCAGGTCGACACTGAAGCTTTCTTT CASSPPLGQVDTEAFF
- 15 TRBJ2-3 - TRBV20-1 TGCAGTGCTAGAGATGAAGAGAGCTCTACAGATACGCAGTATTTT CSARDEESSTDTQYF
TRBD2 17 TRBJ2-2 - TRBV28 TGTGCCACCGAGAATATAGCGGGAGAAGGAAACACCGGGGAGCTGTTTTTT CATENIAGEGNTGELFF
TRBD1 16 TRBJ1-3 many TRBV5-1 TGCGCCAGCAGCTTTAGGACAGGGACGGCTGGAAACACCATATATTTT CASSFRTGTAGNTIYF
- 14 TRBJ2-5 many TRBV6-1 TGTGCCAGCACCCAAGCCACAGGGTACGAGACCCAGTACTTC CASTQATGYETQYF
TRBD2 15 TRBJ2-1 - TRBV30 TGTGCCTGGAGTCGGGCGGGAGGGCCTATGTATGAGCAGTTCTTC CAWSRAGGPMYEQFF
- 12 TRBJ1-2 - TRBV7-9 TGTGCCAGCAGCTTAAGGGTAGAAGGCTACACCTTC CASSLRVEGYTF
TRBD2 15 TRBJ2-1 many TRBV28 TGTGCCAGCAGTTTAATCGGACTAGCGGTCAATGAGCAGTTCTTC CASSLIGLAVNEQFF
- 18 TRBJ2-7 - TRBV5-5 TGTGCCAGCAGCTTGGGAACCCCGGGGACGGAGTATTTCTACGAGCAGTACTTC CASSLGTPGTEYFYEQYF
TRBD2 16 TRBJ2-3 - TRBV9 TGTGCCAGCAGCGTAGGATCTAGCGGGAACACAGATACGCAGTATTTT CASSVGSSGNTDTQYF
- 14 TRBJ1-5 many TRBV12-3/TRBV12-4 TGTGCCAGCAGTTTTTCGTATAGCAATCAGCCCCAGCATTTT CASSFSYSNQPQHF
- 14 TRBJ2-1 few TRBV27 TGTGCCAGCAGTTTCCGGGGGAGTCGCAATGAGCAGCTCTTC CASSFRGSRNEQLF
- 14 TRBJ2-1 - TRBV6-2/TRBV6-3 TGTGCCAGCAGTTACATTAGCGCGAACAATGAGCAGTTCTTC CASSYISANNEQFF
- 15 TRBJ2-7 many TRBV7-2 TGTGCCAGCAGCTTGCACCCAGGGGATGCCTACGAGCAGTACTTC CASSLHPGDAYEQYF
- 15 TRBJ2-2 many TRBV7-9 TGTGCCAGCAGCCCACCCGGGACGAACCCAGCGGAGCTGTTTTTT CASSPPGTNPAELFF
TRBD1 16 TRBJ1-5 - TRBV19 TGTGCCAGTAGTTTCCTAGGGACAGCCCACAATCAGCCCCAGCATTTT CASSFLGTAHNQPQHF
- 13 TRBJ2-5 many TRBV7-9 TGTGCCAGCAGCTTTGCAGGGGTGGAGACCCAGTACTTC CASSFAGVETQYF
- 13 TRBJ1-6 - TRBV9 TGTGCCAGCAGCGTAGCCCTGAATTCACCCCTCCACTTT CASSVALNSPLHF
TRBD1 14 TRBJ1-2 few TRBV2 TGTGCCACCGACCCGGGACAGGGTATTAATGGCTACACCTTC CATDPGQGINGYTF
- 15 TRBJ1-1 - TRBV5-6 TGTGCCAGCAGCAGGCAGGGTTTTGGGAACACTGAAGCTTTCTTT CASSRQGFGNTEAFF
TRBD1 16 TRBJ2-5 many TRBV27 TGTGCCAGCAGTTCATGGGGGACAGGGTTCGAGGAGACCCAGTACTTC CASSSWGTGFEETQYF
TRBD1 12 TRBJ1-1 many TRBV30 TGTGCCTGGACCCTGGGGACAGCCGAAGCTTTCTTT CAWTLGTAEAFF
- 12 TRBJ2-1 few TRBV12-5 TGTGCTAGTGGTTTGTGGGGGGGGCGAAAGTTCTTC CASGLWGGRKFF
- 15 TRBJ1-6 - TRBV12-3/TRBV12-4 TGTGCCAGCAGTTTTTCAAGTACACCTAATTCACCCCTCCACTTT CASSFSSTPNSPLHF
TRBD2 18 TRBJ2-1 - TRBV25-1 TGTGCCAGCAGAGGCGGAGTGGGGCGGGAGAGTCCTACCAATGAGCAGTTCTTC CASRGGVGRESPTNEQFF
TRBD2 15 TRBJ2-5 - TRBV15 TGTGCCACCAGCAGAGGCGCGGGAGCGACTGAGACCCAGTACTTC CATSRGAGATETQYF
- 15 TRBJ2-1 few TRBV11-3 TGTGCCAGCACCCCGGGGACTTCTGAGAACAATGAGCAGTTCTTC CASTPGTSENNEQFF
- 14 TRBJ2-1 - TRBV15 TGTGCCACCAGCAGAGGGACTACCCACAATGAGCAGTTCTTC CATSRGTTHNEQFF
- 14 TRBJ2-5 many TRBV30 TGTGCCTGGAGTGGCTGGGAGGTCCAAGAGACCCAGTACTTC CAWSGWEVQETQYF
- 16 TRBJ2-1 many TRBV20-1 TGCAGTGCTAGAGACGTTCGATTTCCAGCCTACAATGAGCAGTTCTTC CSARDVRFPAYNEQFF
TRBD2 15 TRBJ2-7 - TRBV19 TGTGCCAGTAGTATGGCCCTAGCGGAGTCCTACGAGCAGTACTTC CASSMALAESYEQYF
TRBD1 16 TRBJ2-7 - TRBV6-1 TGTGCCAGCCCGGACAGGGCCGCCCGCGACACCTACGAGCAGTACTTC CASPDRAARDTYEQYF
TRBD2 16 TRBJ2-5 - TRBV9 TGTGCCAGCAGCGCCCGGGGGGGACTAGTCCAAGAGACCCAGTACTTC CASSARGGLVQETQYF
- 11 TRBJ1-1 few TRBV6-1 TGTGCCACCACAGGAGGGGTAGAAGCTTTCTTT CATTGGVEAFF
- 15 TRBJ1-1 many TRBV5-1 TGCGCCAGCAGCTTGGGGTGGGGATCGGACACTGAAGCTTTCTTT CASSLGWGSDTEAFF
- 13 TRBJ2-1 few TRBV5-1 TGCGCCAGCGGGCTAGGAGTCTACAATGAGCAGTTCTTC CASGLGVYNEQFF
TRBD1 15 TRBJ1-1 - TRBV27 TGTGCCAGCAGTTTATTAGAGGGGGCTGGCACTGAAGCTTTCTTT CASSLLEGAGTEAFF
TRBD1 17 TRBJ1-2 many TRBV5-1 TGCGCCAGCAGCATGCCACCGGGACAGGACGCTGACTATGGCTACACCTTC CASSMPPGQDADYGYTF
- 14 TRBJ2-6 many TRBV12-3/TRBV12-4 TGTGCCAGCAGTTTAGCTGGGGGGGCCAACGTCCTGACTTTC CASSLAGGANVLTF
- 15 TRBJ2-3 - TRBV19 TGTGCCAGTAGTATTAAGGACGGGAGCACAGATACGCAGTATTTT CASSIKDGSTDTQYF
- 16 TRBJ2-7 - TRBV10-3 TGTGCCATCAGTTATTTCGTTGGTCCTCCGTTATACGAGCAGTACTTC CAISYFVGPPLYEQYF